These T cell receptor beta chains were read from a single sample in a study of T-cell reconstitution after alpha-beta-depleted transplantation in children. TCRdb ran MiXCR on the PCR reads and lists one entry per CDR3 protein. The profile shows roughly 310,000 distinct CDR3 sequences, around 20% of them singletons. Material: PBMCs, mostly from graft donor cells, obtained 180 days after TCRalphabeta/CD19-depleted stem cell transplant. The source is a male patient younger than 18 who had a stem cell transplant for acute lymphoblastic leukemia, so the T cells may come from the graft donor. Both conserved end residues are part of each CDR3. Fields, in order: CDR3 length, D gene, V gene, clone size, J gene, CDR3 protein, CDR3 DNA. A D gene is named only where the DNA matches it firmly. Not every row has a clone size; where given, it reads once, few, many or a size class.

cdr3_length: 14; d_call: -; v_call: TRBV9; clone_size: -; j_call: TRBJ2-1; cdr3_aa: CASGPGSSYNEQFF; cdr3_nt: TGTGCCAGCGGCCCAGGGAGCTCCTACAATGAGCAGTTCTTC
cdr3_length: 14; d_call: -; v_call: TRBV5-4; clone_size: -; j_call: TRBJ2-3; cdr3_aa: CASSLGLFSDTQYF; cdr3_nt: TGTGCCAGCAGCTTGGGACTCTTCTCAGATACGCAGTATTTT
cdr3_length: 14; d_call: -; v_call: TRBV12-3/TRBV12-4; clone_size: -; j_call: TRBJ1-2; cdr3_aa: CASSFEGADYGYTF; cdr3_nt: TGTGCCAGCAGTTTCGAAGGGGCCGACTATGGCTACACCTTC
cdr3_length: 15; d_call: TRBD1; v_call: TRBV12-3/TRBV12-4; clone_size: -; j_call: TRBJ1-4; cdr3_aa: CASRPRQGAGEKLFF; cdr3_nt: TGTGCCAGCAGACCCAGACAGGGGGCTGGTGAAAAACTGTTTTTT
cdr3_length: 15; d_call: -; v_call: TRBV7-6; clone_size: -; j_call: TRBJ2-7; cdr3_aa: CASSLGGGSYYEQYF; cdr3_nt: TGTGCCAGCAGCTTAGGGGGTGGGAGCTACTACGAGCAGTACTTC
cdr3_length: 14; d_call: -; v_call: TRBV5-1; clone_size: few; j_call: TRBJ2-7; cdr3_aa: CASSLAVLGYEQYF; cdr3_nt: TGCGCCAGCAGCTTGGCCGTACTAGGGTACGAGCAGTACTTC
cdr3_length: 14; d_call: -; v_call: TRBV9; clone_size: -; j_call: TRBJ1-5; cdr3_aa: CASSVGRINQPQHF; cdr3_nt: TGTGCCAGCAGCGTAGGGCGGATCAATCAGCCCCAGCATTTT
cdr3_length: 15; d_call: -; v_call: TRBV6-1; clone_size: few; j_call: TRBJ1-1; cdr3_aa: CAGREKGSWDTEAFF; cdr3_nt: TGTGCCGGTAGGGAAAAAGGGTCCTGGGACACTGAAGCTTTCTTT
cdr3_length: 16; d_call: -; v_call: TRBV7-3; clone_size: -; j_call: TRBJ2-3; cdr3_aa: CPSSLTSLVGEDTQYF; cdr3_nt: TGTCCCAGCAGCTTAACGTCCCTAGTCGGGGAGGATACGCAGTATTTT
cdr3_length: 15; d_call: -; v_call: TRBV3-1; clone_size: many; j_call: TRBJ2-5; cdr3_aa: CASSFRGGQKETQYF; cdr3_nt: TGTGCCAGCAGCTTCAGGGGGGGACAGAAAGAGACCCAGTACTTC
cdr3_length: 17; d_call: TRBD1; v_call: TRBV10-3; clone_size: -; j_call: TRBJ1-1; cdr3_aa: CAISDPGTGASGTEAFF; cdr3_nt: TGTGCCATCAGTGATCCCGGGACAGGGGCCTCGGGAACTGAAGCTTTCTTT
cdr3_length: 14; d_call: -; v_call: TRBV12-3/TRBV12-4; clone_size: many; j_call: TRBJ1-2; cdr3_aa: CASSRTRLGYGYTF; cdr3_nt: TGTGCCAGCAGCCGGACCCGGCTCGGCTATGGCTACACCTTC
cdr3_length: 15; d_call: TRBD1; v_call: TRBV5-1; clone_size: many; j_call: TRBJ1-5; cdr3_aa: CASSPRTGEFQPQHF; cdr3_nt: TGCGCCAGCAGCCCCCGGACAGGGGAGTTTCAGCCCCAGCATTTT
cdr3_length: 14; d_call: -; v_call: TRBV12-3/TRBV12-4; clone_size: -; j_call: TRBJ2-3; cdr3_aa: CASSPGGGSDTQYF; cdr3_nt: TGTGCCAGCAGCCCAGGGGGGGGCTCTGATACGCAGTATTTT
cdr3_length: 13; d_call: TRBD1; v_call: TRBV27; clone_size: -; j_call: TRBJ2-7; cdr3_aa: CASGGTDSYEQYF; cdr3_nt: TGTGCCAGCGGTGGGACAGACTCCTACGAGCAGTACTTC
cdr3_length: 13; d_call: -; v_call: TRBV5-6; clone_size: -; j_call: TRBJ2-5; cdr3_aa: CASSFPVIGTQYF; cdr3_nt: TGTGCCAGCAGCTTCCCCGTCATAGGGACCCAGTACTTC
cdr3_length: 14; d_call: -; v_call: TRBV6-5; clone_size: -; j_call: TRBJ2-7; cdr3_aa: CASSYQRASYEQYF; cdr3_nt: TGTGCCAGCAGTTATCAGAGGGCCTCCTACGAGCAGTACTTC
cdr3_length: 15; d_call: -; v_call: TRBV7-8; clone_size: many; j_call: TRBJ2-6; cdr3_aa: CASSSPYSGANVLTF; cdr3_nt: TGTGCCAGTTCCTCCCCATACTCTGGGGCCAACGTCCTGACTTTC
cdr3_length: 16; d_call: -; v_call: TRBV20-1; clone_size: -; j_call: TRBJ2-7; cdr3_aa: CSARIGVRALAYEQYF; cdr3_nt: TGCAGTGCTAGAATAGGAGTAAGGGCCCTGGCCTACGAGCAGTACTTC
cdr3_length: 13; d_call: -; v_call: TRBV7-9; clone_size: few; j_call: TRBJ1-5; cdr3_aa: CASSSAGDQPQHF; cdr3_nt: TGTGCCAGCAGCTCGGCGGGGGATCAGCCCCAGCATTTT
cdr3_length: 13; d_call: TRBD1; v_call: TRBV19; clone_size: few; j_call: TRBJ1-1; cdr3_aa: CASRGQGGTEAFF; cdr3_nt: TGTGCCAGTAGGGGACAGGGCGGCACTGAAGCTTTCTTT
cdr3_length: 14; d_call: TRBD1; v_call: TRBV12-5; clone_size: -; j_call: TRBJ2-4; cdr3_aa: CASGLAPGDSKGDF; cdr3_nt: TGTGCTAGTGGTTTGGCACCCGGGGACAGTAAAGGGGACTTC
cdr3_length: 16; d_call: TRBD1; v_call: TRBV18; clone_size: few; j_call: TRBJ1-6; cdr3_aa: CASSQPDRARNSPLHF; cdr3_nt: TGTGCCAGCTCACAGCCGGACAGGGCAAGAAATTCACCCCTCCACTTT
cdr3_length: 17; d_call: -; v_call: TRBV20-1; clone_size: few; j_call: TRBJ2-5; cdr3_aa: CSAILLGSPGPGETQYF; cdr3_nt: TGCAGTGCTATACTTCTGGGGTCCCCCGGGCCTGGGGAGACCCAGTACTTC
cdr3_length: 10; d_call: -; v_call: TRBV7-9; clone_size: -; j_call: TRBJ2-5; cdr3_aa: CASNGETQYF; cdr3_nt: TGTGCCTCAAACGGAGAGACCCAGTACTTC
cdr3_length: 13; d_call: -; v_call: TRBV4-2; clone_size: -; j_call: TRBJ2-7; cdr3_aa: CASSQRSVNEQYF; cdr3_nt: TGTGCCAGCAGCCAACGCTCAGTAAACGAGCAGTACTTC
cdr3_length: 15; d_call: TRBD2; v_call: TRBV3-1; clone_size: -; j_call: TRBJ2-7; cdr3_aa: CASGVSGSAPSEQYF; cdr3_nt: TGTGCCAGCGGTGTTAGCGGGAGCGCCCCCAGCGAGCAGTACTTC
cdr3_length: 13; d_call: -; v_call: TRBV5-1; clone_size: few; j_call: TRBJ2-1; cdr3_aa: CASSLDASNEQFF; cdr3_nt: TGCGCCAGCAGCTTGGATGCCTCCAATGAGCAGTTCTTC
cdr3_length: 14; d_call: -; v_call: TRBV10-2; clone_size: few; j_call: TRBJ2-7; cdr3_aa: CASSEGSSPYEQYF; cdr3_nt: TGCGCCAGCAGTGAGGGCTCAAGTCCCTACGAGCAGTACTTC
cdr3_length: 11; d_call: -; v_call: TRBV20-1; clone_size: once; j_call: TRBJ2-1; cdr3_aa: CSARDWNEQFF; cdr3_nt: TGCAGTGCTAGAGATTGGAATGAGCAGTTCTTC
cdr3_length: 14; d_call: TRBD2; v_call: TRBV20-1; clone_size: few; j_call: TRBJ2-1; cdr3_aa: CSARVAGGHNEQFF; cdr3_nt: TGCAGTGCTAGGGTAGCGGGAGGTCACAATGAGCAGTTCTTC
cdr3_length: 12; d_call: -; v_call: TRBV10-1; clone_size: few; j_call: TRBJ2-3; cdr3_aa: CASSRGSDTQYF; cdr3_nt: TGCGCCAGCAGCCGGGGGTCAGATACGCAGTATTTT
cdr3_length: 14; d_call: -; v_call: TRBV5-6; clone_size: -; j_call: TRBJ2-2; cdr3_aa: CASSLDRVSGELFF; cdr3_nt: TGTGCCAGCAGCTTGGACCGCGTATCCGGGGAGCTGTTTTTT
cdr3_length: 15; d_call: TRBD2; v_call: TRBV12-3/TRBV12-4; clone_size: -; j_call: TRBJ2-5; cdr3_aa: CASSPSGRVKETQYF; cdr3_nt: TGTGCCAGCAGCCCGAGCGGGAGAGTAAAAGAGACCCAGTACTTC
cdr3_length: 14; d_call: TRBD2; v_call: TRBV13; clone_size: few; j_call: TRBJ2-3; cdr3_aa: CASRGGGHTDTQYF; cdr3_nt: TGTGCCAGCAGGGGCGGGGGGCACACAGATACGCAGTATTTT
cdr3_length: 15; d_call: TRBD2; v_call: TRBV7-9; clone_size: few; j_call: TRBJ2-1; cdr3_aa: CASSFGTSGINEQFF; cdr3_nt: TGTGCCAGCAGCTTCGGGACTAGCGGGATCAATGAGCAGTTCTTC
cdr3_length: 13; d_call: -; v_call: TRBV5-1; clone_size: -; j_call: TRBJ1-1; cdr3_aa: CACRPDMNTEAFF; cdr3_nt: TGCGCCTGCCGACCGGACATGAACACTGAAGCTTTCTTT
cdr3_length: 15; d_call: -; v_call: TRBV5-1; clone_size: -; j_call: TRBJ2-2; cdr3_aa: CASGGPLQGSGELFF; cdr3_nt: TGCGCCAGCGGGGGTCCCCTACAGGGCTCCGGGGAGCTGTTTTTT
cdr3_length: 10; d_call: -; v_call: TRBV20-1; clone_size: -; j_call: TRBJ2-1; cdr3_aa: CSAREGEQFF; cdr3_nt: TGCAGTGCTAGAGAGGGGGAACAGTTCTTC
cdr3_length: 17; d_call: -; v_call: TRBV27; clone_size: few; j_call: TRBJ2-7; cdr3_aa: CASSPLPGPSFSYEQYF; cdr3_nt: TGTGCCAGCAGTCCCCTCCCGGGTCCCTCATTCTCCTACGAGCAGTACTTC
cdr3_length: 13; d_call: TRBD2; v_call: TRBV15; clone_size: few; j_call: TRBJ2-5; cdr3_aa: CATSPPGGETQYF; cdr3_nt: TGTGCCACCAGCCCCCCCGGGGGGGAGACCCAGTACTTC
cdr3_length: 14; d_call: TRBD2; v_call: TRBV10-2; clone_size: -; j_call: TRBJ2-1; cdr3_aa: CASSLAGKYNEQFF; cdr3_nt: TGCGCCAGCAGTTTAGCGGGAAAATACAATGAGCAGTTCTTC
cdr3_length: 11; d_call: -; v_call: TRBV5-1; clone_size: many; j_call: TRBJ2-5; cdr3_aa: CASSRQETQYF; cdr3_nt: TGCGCCAGCAGCCGGCAAGAGACCCAGTACTTC
cdr3_length: 15; d_call: -; v_call: TRBV12-3/TRBV12-4; clone_size: many; j_call: TRBJ1-6; cdr3_aa: CASSFGGAYNSPLHF; cdr3_nt: TGTGCCAGCAGTTTTGGGGGAGCCTATAATTCACCCCTCCACTTT
cdr3_length: 14; d_call: -; v_call: TRBV9; clone_size: few; j_call: TRBJ2-6; cdr3_aa: CASSKESGANVLTF; cdr3_nt: TGTGCCAGCAGCAAGGAGTCTGGGGCCAACGTCCTGACTTTC
cdr3_length: 18; d_call: TRBD2; v_call: TRBV11-1; clone_size: few; j_call: TRBJ2-1; cdr3_aa: CASSLARGLADFYNEQFF; cdr3_nt: TGTGCCAGCAGCTTAGCCAGGGGACTAGCGGATTTTTACAATGAGCAGTTCTTC